Sequencing of this T cell receptor beta chain was carried out in a study of cytomegalovirus exposure and HLA in healthy donors listed by TCRdb under 2017. With respect to the entire study: In an earlier analysis of under 750 of the donors, approximately 260 Gb of sequence data and 90 million to 120 million unique TCR beta sequences from some 170 million T cells were reported. An earlier analysis of a few hundred of the donors applied high-throughput TCR beta sequencing to assess whether each TCR beta V gene segment acted as functional or pseudogenic. Donor age, sex, ethnicity and CMV serostatus were collected together with the repertoire data. Class I and class II HLA loci were covered by the typing at four-digit resolution. The aim of the study was to test whether cataloging public T cell receptors could identify signatures of past pathogen exposure. A later analysis re-analyzed previously published TCR beta repertoires from approximately 700 donors and added high-resolution HLA genotyping to study TCR occurrence patterns. Rather than using new phenotypic data, the later analysis identified candidate immune exposures from TCR beta sequences and from how often those sequences occurred across donors. A later genetic analysis used genome-wide SNP genotypes for about 55% of the 666 donors, treating that subset as a discovery cohort. Every discovery cohort repertoire had been produced on one sequencing platform. Approximately 300 gigabases of sequencing data and roughly 81 million unique TCR sequences made up an early release that covered several hundred HLA-typed donors. Among 300 to 450 genotyped donors of the cohort, an average of approximately 240,000 unique TCR beta nucleotide sequences were sequenced per donor, 15% to 20% of them non-productive. To predict cytomegalovirus infection status, the study combined high-throughput TCR immunosequencing, statistical association of individual TCRs with disease status, and machine learning. Because of strong linkage in the cohort, roughly 5 DR-DQ haplotypes were treated as single units for association and clustering. Along with the approximately 620-subject first cohort, a separate validation cohort of approximately 110 different subjects was used. The genetic ancestry cluster associated with self-reported Caucasian donors included over 65% of the approximately 400 genotyped donors. Typing coverage varied by locus: about 620-640 donors for A, B, C, DRB1 and DQB1; under 550 for DQA1; approximately 610 for DPA1; roughly 450 for DPB1. Using immunosequencing, the study profiled T cell repertoires from around 680 subjects and related those repertoires to cytomegalovirus serostatus. Study-wide conclusions, independent of this receptor: Several of the top co-occurrence clusters appeared to be linked to parvovirus B19, influenza, CMV and Epstein-Barr virus, according to a later analysis. According to a later analysis, most CMV-associated TCR beta chains appeared to be HLA-restricted, and the HLA associations seemed to be driven largely by CMV exposure. The cohort was sequenced for TCR beta chains only, and without alpha or paired-chain data the features that could be detected were limited. V-gene and J-gene trimming of TCR beta chains was associated with a missense DCLRE1C variant in a later genetic analysis, and the association was replicated in an independent cohort. A cluster of highly shared sequence variants was judged likely to be a technical artifact of the sequencing pipeline. The classifier was reported to diagnose cytomegalovirus status with high specificity and sensitivity in both the original and validation cohorts. Presence/absence analyses assumed roughly uniform sequencing depth across donors, an assumption that may not hold. The study listed 150 to 200 TCR beta chains as associated with cytomegalovirus. A later analysis found that HLA-associated TCR beta chains were more clonally expanded and had lower generation probabilities than equally common non-associated chains. A few of the identified cytomegalovirus-associated TCR beta chains were confirmed in vitro to be specific for cytomegalovirus antigens. A later genetic analysis reported fewer N-insertions in productive TCRs among donors in an Asian-associated ancestry cluster than the approximately 670-donor mean. According to a later analysis, TCR association rates differed among HLA loci, with DRB1 alleles showing the most associated TCRs and HLA-C alleles showing the fewest. Linkage disequilibrium might explain the correlated functional status among segregating V segments, but an unknown experimental factor could not be excluded. A further reported finding was that TCR beta sequences accurately predicted the HLA-A and HLA-B alleles for most subjects in the first cohort. The authors suggested that the approach could potentially be generalized to other disease states and immunological phenotypes. Immune exposure information for the cohort was limited to CMV serostatus. In an earlier analysis of some 640 of the donors, most TCR beta V segments were observed in productive rearrangements about 90% or about 30% of the time, broadly matching IMGT annotations. At a false discovery rate of 0.05, a later analysis linked 16,951 TCR beta sequences to specific HLA alleles. Some IMGT-functional V segments, including TRBV6-2 and TRBV6-3, could not be told apart with the 87-base-pair reads, so those segments were excluded. Assigning TCR associations to individual alleles was difficult when HLA alleles, especially DR and DQ, strongly co-occurred. While some public TCRs were present in many individuals, most TCR sequences turned up only very rarely across donors. Because counts were too low, around 18 rarely observed V segments, including chromosome 9 orphons, were left out of the earlier analysis of a few hundred of the donors. HLA typing was unavailable for some donors at each locus, so association tests used only the typed subset.

Reading from cysteine to phenylalanine, the CDR3 counts 12 amino acids. Only the CDR3 DNA stays, 36 bases, in frame from base 1. Trimming at the junction amounts to 0 bases on V and 8 bases on J, and the germline ends lie 7 bases apart. CDR1 LGHNA and CDR2 YNFKEQ were looked up in the germline V gene. The cohort consisted of hundreds of healthy bone marrow donors. Cohort members were all nominally healthy when sampled, although unrecorded immune exposures were likely present. The donor was CMV seronegative and belonged to the group of over 300 seronegative cohort members. Every donor gave a peripheral blood sample, and the peripheral blood mononuclear cells from that sample were used for TCR beta sequencing. The Qiagen DNeasy Blood Extraction Kit was used to extract genomic DNA from the blood cell samples. The protocol used for the library was the immunoSEQ multiplex PCR assay. For the multiplex PCR, a mixture combining 60 forward primers for TCR Vbeta segments and 13 reverse primers for TCR Jbeta segments was used. A multiplex PCR assay on genomic DNA amplified the CDR3 region of rearranged TCR beta genes. Amplified TCR beta libraries were sequenced as 87-base-pair reads on the Illumina HiSeq System. As for the authors' bioinformatics: A later analysis tallied about 77 million unique TCR beta chains across the 666 repertoires, and around 9.9 million of those chains were shared by two or more donors. Raw reads were error-corrected and collapsed into unique sequences with a nearest-neighbor algorithm that merged closely related sequences to remove PCR and sequencing errors. To assign V, D and J gene segments, CDR3 sequences were aligned to IMGT reference sequences. Each retained sequence needed at least a six-nucleotide match to both a V gene segment and a J gene segment. Rearrangements were called productive when the CDR3 lacked stop codons and stayed in frame with V and J; all others were non-productive. CDR3 was defined according to IMGT convention as the region running from the second conserved V-encoded cysteine to the conserved J-encoded phenylalanine. The earlier analysis of some 580 of the donors excluded any sequence lacking an unambiguous match to a single V gene segment. In an earlier analysis of about 590 of the donors, a V segment was called functional when productive rearrangements were above 56.7%, and segregating when the standard deviation between donors exceeded 5%. A statistical classification framework was built to diagnose cytomegalovirus status from the catalog of TCR beta chain sequences. A later analysis assigned V and J genes by comparing TCR nucleotide sequences with IMGT/GENE-DB human TR gene sequences. A later analysis assigned CDR3 sequences and most-parsimonious VDJ recombination scenarios with the TCRdist pipeline. In a later analysis, each TCR beta chain was defined by its CDR3 amino acid sequence together with its V-gene family, and reads without a unique V-gene family were excluded. A later analysis removed 592 highly shared, low-generation-probability nucleotide sequences to deal with suspected cross-contamination and a sequencing artifact. For each public chain, a later analysis derived a clonal expansion index from normalized ranks of inferred template counts within each repertoire. In a later analysis, generation probabilities were computed with a VDJ recombination model fitted to out-of-frame rearrangements, and the resulting probabilities were checked against IGoR. Hypergeometric tests were used in a later analysis to score TCR-TCR, TCR-HLA and TCR-CMV co-occurrence, with a repertoire-size bias correction applied to the TCR pairs. To estimate false discovery rates, a later analysis permuted the HLA or CMV assignments 20 times. A later analysis grouped co-occurring TCRs with DBSCAN, adding TCRdist sequence similarity when clustering within HLA-allele-positive subsets. Repertoires with fewer than 30,000 or more than 120,000 public chains, plus five repertoires with anomalous nucleotide sharing, were excluded from co-occurrence clustering. TCRdb re-hosts the immuneACCESS table, in-frame sequences only. Its copies lack some clones; in the studies checked, an unresolved V gene accounts for under half of them, and the cause for the rest is not known. V, J and clone size were drawn from that table, and D and trimming were deduced from the DNA. In all, the sample holds roughly 220,000 clones, and roughly 80% of those were seen once. The ten top clones hold 2.5% to 3.5% of the sample.

On this clone: Its specific antigen is unknown. No much larger clone is present one base from it, and per-base qualities are unavailable.

The source of this sequence is a woman aged 40 to 50 in good health and CMV-seronegative. Source material: PBMCs. The chain couples TRBV4-2 to TRBJ1-2, with no confident D gene call. The nucleotide sequence is given as TGTGCCAGCAGCCAAGATGGGAGGGGCTACACCTTC. This yields the protein CASSQDGRGYTF.